Below, one TCR beta chain is given with its context. This record comes from a study of shared clonotypes between healthy human individuals. CDR1 is SGHKS, CDR2 YYEKEE, per germline (reference sequence). The CDR3 contains 13 residues. V lost 0 bases, J lost 13 bases, and 16 bases lay in between. Per the authors' pipeline: Junction-only sequences produced by ImmunoSEQ had no quality scores, so filtering differed. The protocol was immunoSEQ multiplex PCR, while the TCRdb copy is restricted to in-frame clones and leaves out a portion. D and trimming were read from the DNA, whereas the V and J calls and clone size are those reported in that table. The sample records approximately 1,500,000 clones, roughly 97% being singletons.

The clonotype comes from a man aged 25-45 years in good health. The chain recombines TRBV5-5 with TRBJ1-2; the D gene is possibly TRBD1 (5 bases). The sequencing input was naive CD4+ T cells sorted from blood. Subset reported: CD45RA+ positively selected. The CDR3 spells CASSLAGRDRGTF. CDR3 sequence (DNA): TGTGCCAGCAGCTTGGCCGGTCGGGATAGGGGCACCTTC.